The TCR beta chain described here comes from a study of T cells in tumors after PD-1 blockade. In its sample, this clone was seen once. The data were produced by immunoSEQ multiplex PCR, yet TCRdb's version contains in-frame clones alone and is incomplete. This table holds roughly 15,000 clones, roughly two thirds found once. V gave up 1 base and J gave up 0 bases; unmatched junction bases: 14. Germline CDR1 and CDR2: KGHSH and LQKENI. The CDR3 length is 20 residues. The origin of this receptor is a human donor with cutaneous squamous cell carcinoma. The chain carries TRBV18 and TRBJ2-3; 9 bases are shared with TRBD2. The sequenced sample was tumor tissue, obtained after anti-PD-1 treatment. CDR3 in DNA: TGTGCCAGCTCACCACGTCTAGCGGGGCTCCCCGGTGCTAGCACAGATACGCAGTATTTT. Residues: CASSPRLAGLPGASTDTQYF.